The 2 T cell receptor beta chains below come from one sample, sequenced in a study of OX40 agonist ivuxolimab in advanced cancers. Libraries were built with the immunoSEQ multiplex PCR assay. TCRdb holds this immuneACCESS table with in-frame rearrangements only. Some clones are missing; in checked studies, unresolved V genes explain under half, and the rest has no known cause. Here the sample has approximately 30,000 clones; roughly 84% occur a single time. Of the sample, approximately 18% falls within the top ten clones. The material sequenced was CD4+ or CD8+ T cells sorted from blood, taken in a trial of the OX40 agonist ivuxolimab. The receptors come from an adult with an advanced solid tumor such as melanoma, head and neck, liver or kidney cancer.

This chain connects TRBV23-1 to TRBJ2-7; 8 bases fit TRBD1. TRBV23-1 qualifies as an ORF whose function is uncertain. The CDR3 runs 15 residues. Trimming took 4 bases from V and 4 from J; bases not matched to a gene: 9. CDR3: CASSPKPGQVYEQYF. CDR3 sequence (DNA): TGCGCCAGCAGTCCTAAGCCGGGACAGGTGTACGAGCAGTACTTC.

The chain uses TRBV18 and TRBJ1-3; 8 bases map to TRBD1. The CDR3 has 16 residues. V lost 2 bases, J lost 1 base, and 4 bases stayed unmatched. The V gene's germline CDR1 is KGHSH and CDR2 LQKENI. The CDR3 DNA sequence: TGTGCCAGCTCACCAATTACAGGGGGATCTGGAAACACCATATATTTT. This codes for CASSPITGGSGNTIYF.